This TCR beta chain was captured in a study of cytomegalovirus exposure and HLA in healthy donors. Turning to the study itself: An earlier analysis identified 117 million unique TCR beta sequences in approximately 170 million T cells.

General study findings and limits: Among immune exposure information, only CMV serostatus was available. The classifier, whose performance was assessed in both the original and validation cohorts, reportedly diagnosed cytomegalovirus status with high specificity and sensitivity.

The PCR had 60 Vbeta and 13 Jbeta primers. Authors' processing steps: A later analysis tallied tens of millions of unique TCR beta chains, around 10 million of them shared. Some clones are missing from TCRdb's copy, which holds only in-frame ones; the method was immunoSEQ multiplex PCR. V and J calls and clone size are copied from that table; D and trimming were computed from the DNA. The data contain some 220,000 clones, about 80% of them singletons. With regard to this clone: Antigen: not known.

CDR1 and CDR2 (germline): MNHNS, SASEGT. The V and J ends lost 2 bases and 0 bases respectively, with 6 bases between them. The CDR3 length is 14 residues. V usage is TRBV6-1 and J usage is TRBJ2-3, with a weak D call TRBD2 (6 bases). The sample consisted of PBMCs. The receptor comes from a woman between 55 and 75 years old in good health and CMV-seropositive. The CDR3 coding sequence is TGTGCCAGCAGTGAAAGCGGGAGCACAGATACGCAGTATTTT. Its protein is CASSESGSTDTQYF.